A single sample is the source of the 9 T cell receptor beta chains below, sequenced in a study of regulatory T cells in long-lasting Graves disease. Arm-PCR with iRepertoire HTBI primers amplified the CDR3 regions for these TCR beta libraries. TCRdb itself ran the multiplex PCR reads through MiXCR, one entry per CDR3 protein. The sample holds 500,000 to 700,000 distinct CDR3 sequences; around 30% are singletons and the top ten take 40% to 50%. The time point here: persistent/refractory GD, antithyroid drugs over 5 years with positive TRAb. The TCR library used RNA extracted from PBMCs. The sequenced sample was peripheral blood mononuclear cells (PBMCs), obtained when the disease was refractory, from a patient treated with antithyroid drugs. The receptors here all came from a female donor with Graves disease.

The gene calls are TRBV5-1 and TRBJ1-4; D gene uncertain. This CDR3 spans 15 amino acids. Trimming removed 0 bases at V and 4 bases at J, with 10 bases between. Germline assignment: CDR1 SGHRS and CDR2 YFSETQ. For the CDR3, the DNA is TGCGCCAGCAGCTTGGGGCGAGCAGATAATGAAAAACTGTTTTTT. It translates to CASSLGRADNEKLFF.

The CDR3 sequence is CASSVAPDRPTEAFF. CDR3 nucleotide sequence: TGTGCCAGCAGCGTCGCCCCCGACAGACCCACTGAAGCTTTCTTT. V and J are TRBV9 and TRBJ1-1; weak D call: TRBD1 (5 bases). The CDR3 is 15 residues long. Germline V CDR1 and CDR2: SGDLS, YYNGEE. The V gene lost 2 bases and the J gene lost 4 bases, with 15 bases spanning the gap.

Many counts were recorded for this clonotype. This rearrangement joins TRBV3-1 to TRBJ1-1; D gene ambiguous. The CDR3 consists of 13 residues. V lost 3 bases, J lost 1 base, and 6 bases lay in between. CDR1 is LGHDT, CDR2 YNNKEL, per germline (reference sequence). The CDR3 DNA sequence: TGTGCCAGCAGCCAGTATAGGAACACTGAAGCTTTCTTT. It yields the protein CASSQYRNTEAFF. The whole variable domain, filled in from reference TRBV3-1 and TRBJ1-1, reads DTAVSQTPKYLVTQMGNDKSIKCEQNLGHDTMYWYKQDSKKFLKIMFSYNNKELIINETVPNRFSPKSPDKAHLNLHINSLELGDSAVYFCASSQYRNTEAFFGQGTRLTVV.

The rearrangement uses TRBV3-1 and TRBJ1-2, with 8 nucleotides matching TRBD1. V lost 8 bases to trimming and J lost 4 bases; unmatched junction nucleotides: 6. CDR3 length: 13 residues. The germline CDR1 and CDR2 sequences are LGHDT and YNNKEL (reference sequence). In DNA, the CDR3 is TGTGCCAGCCGACGGACAGGGCTCTATGGCTACACCTTC. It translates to CASRRTGLYGYTF.

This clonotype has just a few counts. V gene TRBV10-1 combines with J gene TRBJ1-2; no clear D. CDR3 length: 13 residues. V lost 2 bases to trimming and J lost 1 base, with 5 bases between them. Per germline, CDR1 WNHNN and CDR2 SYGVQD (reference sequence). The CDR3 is CASSETLNYGYTF. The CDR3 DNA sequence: TGCGCCAGCAGTGAGACACTTAACTATGGCTACACCTTC.

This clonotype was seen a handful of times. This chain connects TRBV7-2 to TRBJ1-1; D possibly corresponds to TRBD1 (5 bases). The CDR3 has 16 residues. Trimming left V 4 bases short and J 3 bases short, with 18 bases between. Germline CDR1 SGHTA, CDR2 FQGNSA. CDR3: CASSSRGARGDTEAFF. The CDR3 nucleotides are TGTGCCAGCAGCTCCCGCGGGGCCCGTGGCGACACTGAAGCTTTCTTT.

This CDR3 reads CASSFRASGSGETQYF. The DNA of the CDR3 is TGCGCCAGCAGCTTTAGGGCTAGCGGGAGCGGTGAGACCCAGTACTTC. The V call is TRBV5-1, the J call TRBJ2-5, with 10 bases fitting TRBD2. V lost 2 bases and J lost 5; bases outside the gene matches: 9. The CDR3 spans 16 residues. Germline values: CDR1 SGHRS, CDR2 YFSETQ.

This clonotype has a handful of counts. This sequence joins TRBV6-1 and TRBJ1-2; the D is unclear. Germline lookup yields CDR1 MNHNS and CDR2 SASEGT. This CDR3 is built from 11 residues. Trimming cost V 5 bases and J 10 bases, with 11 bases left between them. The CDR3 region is CASSTREDYTF. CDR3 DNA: TGTGCCAGCAGTACCCGAGAGGACTACACCTTC.

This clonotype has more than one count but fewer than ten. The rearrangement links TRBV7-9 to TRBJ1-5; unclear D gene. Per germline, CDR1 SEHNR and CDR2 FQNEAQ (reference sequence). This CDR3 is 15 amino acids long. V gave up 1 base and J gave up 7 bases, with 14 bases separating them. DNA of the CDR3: TGTGCCAGCAGCTTAGGGGTGCGGGAAGGCCAGCCCCAGCATTTT. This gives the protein CASSLGVREGQPQHF.